This T cell receptor beta chain was recovered during a study of OX40 agonist ivuxolimab in advanced cancers. With respect to the entire study: The costimulatory receptor OX40 (CD134) was targeted by ivuxolimab, a fully human IgG2 agonistic monoclonal antibody. Partial responses occurred in three dose-escalation patients, of whom one had hepatocellular carcinoma and two had cutaneous melanoma. The monotherapy dose-escalation portion (N of about 49 patients) of the phase I ivuxolimab trial is reported in the paper. In the dose-escalation cohort, roughly 82% of patients were male, and the mean age was roughly 60 years with a range of about 23 to 79. Of the approximately 54 dose-escalation patients, hepatocellular carcinoma was present in 19, melanoma in roughly 15, renal cell carcinoma in 9 and head and neck cancer in 9. Intravenous ivuxolimab was administered to patients every 2 weeks at six dose levels: 0.01, 0.1, 0.3, 1.5, 3 and 10 mg/kg. The point of sequencing TCRbeta in the periphery was to test whether ivuxolimab changed TCR sequence diversity and drove clonal T-cell expansion. Prior anti-PD-1, anti-PD-L1 or anti-CTLA-4 therapy was permitted, and checkpoint inhibitors had been received by under 50% of dose-escalation patients. Overall study results and their limits: At doses from 0.1 to 3.0 mg/kg, clonal expansion was seen in both CD4+ and CD8+ blood T cells between baseline and week 6. After ivuxolimab, expanded clones were on average more numerous among CD8+ T cells than among CD4+ T cells. Partial responders in the 0.1-3.0 mg/kg groups had among the lowest normalized peripheral clonal expansion, especially among CD8+ T cells. The antigen specificity of the clonally expanded peripheral T cells was not determined. Low levels of normalized T-cell clonal expansion were also seen in some nonresponding patients.

The trial excluded patients who had a history of autoimmune disease or were on systemic immunosuppression. Peripheral blood for TCR sequencing was collected from all dose cohorts at baseline, on cycle 4 day 1, and on cycle 7 day 1. Samples were obtained from an open-label, multicenter, first-in-human phase I dose-escalation trial of ivuxolimab. Adults with locally advanced or metastatic melanoma, renal cell, hepatocellular, or head and neck squamous cell carcinoma were enrolled in the trial. Before TCR sequencing, CD4+ T cells and CD8+ T cells were sorted from peripheral blood as separate populations. Points on this clone: Its antigen specificity is not known. Base-call qualities are not available, and no considerably larger clone is one nucleotide away.

The CDR3 has 13 amino acids, counting the end cysteine and phenylalanine. Of the read, only the CDR3 DNA is kept; its 39 bases are in frame from base 1. CDR1 is given as SEHNR and CDR2 as FQNEAQ, both from the germline V gene (reference sequence). The V and J ends are trimmed by 3 bases and 2 bases, leaving 6 bases between them. Genomic DNA was extracted from sorted cells for sequencing of the TCRbeta CDR3 region. The immunoSEQ Assay was used for sequencing of TCRbeta CDR3 regions. The source is immuneACCESS, and TCRdb retained only in-frame sequences with V and J called. Part of the clones is not carried over; for the studies checked, unresolved V genes explain less than half of this, and the remainder is unexplained. This sample lists over 45,000 clones; 82% were detected once. The top ten clonotypes cover more than 1.1% of the sample.

Material: CD4+ or CD8+ T cells sorted from blood, obtained in a trial of the OX40 agonist ivuxolimab. The receptor was isolated from an adult with an advanced solid tumor such as melanoma, head and neck, liver or kidney cancer. The chain is made from TRBV7-9 and TRBJ2-3; the D gene remains uncertain. The CDR3 corresponds to CASSFRLTDTQYF. The DNA sequence is given as TGTGCCAGCAGCTTCAGACTCACAGATACGCAGTATTTT. Beyond the CDR3, the reference TRBV7-9 and TRBJ2-3 genes provide the residues; the full variable domain reads: DTGVSQNPRHKITKRGQNVTFRCDPISEHNRLYWYRQTLGQGPEFLTYFQNEAQLEKSRLLSDRFSAERPKGSFSTLEIQRTEQGDSAMYLCASSFRLTDTQYFGPGTRLTVL.